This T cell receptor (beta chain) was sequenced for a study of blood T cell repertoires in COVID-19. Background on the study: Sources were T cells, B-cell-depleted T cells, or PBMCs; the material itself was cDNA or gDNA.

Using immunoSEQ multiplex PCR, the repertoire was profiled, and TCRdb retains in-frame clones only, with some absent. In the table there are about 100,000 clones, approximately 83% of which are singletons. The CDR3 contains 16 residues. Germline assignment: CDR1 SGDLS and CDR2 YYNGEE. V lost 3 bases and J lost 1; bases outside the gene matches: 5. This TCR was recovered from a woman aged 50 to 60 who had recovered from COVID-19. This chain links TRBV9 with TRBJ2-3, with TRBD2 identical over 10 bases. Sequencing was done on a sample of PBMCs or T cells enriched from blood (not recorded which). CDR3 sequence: CASSGVAGGRTDTQYF. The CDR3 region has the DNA TGTGCCAGCAGCGGCGTAGCGGGAGGACGCACAGATACGCAGTATTTT.